The source of this TCR beta chain is a study of beta chain features in type 1 diabetes (dated by TCRdb to the late 2010s). Context from the whole study: Mean age, gender distribution, total cell number and subset yield were not different between patients and healthy donors. Regulatory and stem cell-like memory subsets were obtained from only 8 patients and about 8 healthy donors, while naive and central memory subsets were obtained from all 28 donors. The study compared TCRB repertoires of sorted circulating CD4+ T cell subsets between recently diagnosed type 1 diabetes patients and matched healthy donors. Across all samples, some 99 million sorted cells were examined, and cell number per subset correlated strongly with RNA yield.

This clone appeared a few times. Its antigen has not been determined. Nothing much larger sits one base from this clone, and base qualities are not available. Here is what the overall study found, with its caveats: Only small numbers of individuals were included in the HLA sub-analyses, which left unresolved whether HLA type had any influence on TCRB rearrangement. Type 1 diabetes patients showed a moderate but significant shortening of TCRB CDR3 length in all four CD4+ subsets. PCR may preferentially amplify shorter templates, but because patient and control samples were amplified and corrected together, any resulting skew would affect both groups equally. Because cDNA rather than genomic DNA was sequenced, highly expressing activated cells could have been over-represented, although no difference in activation and CD3 levels was found between groups. Naive, central memory and regulatory TCRB repertoires appeared to be more alike among patients than among healthy donors. At VDJ recombination sites, patients with type 1 diabetes made fewer insertions and deleted more nucleotides, a pattern implying thymic rearrangement abnormalities.

The entire amount of isolated RNA was reverse transcribed using the High Capacity cDNA Reverse Transcription Kit, so the sequenced TCRB transcripts were expressed ones. Naive, central memory and regulatory T cell samples underwent deep immunoSEQ sequencing, averaging around 3.9 million total reads per sample. Sorted cells were lysed in RLT buffer, and RNA was extracted using DNase-treated RNeasy Micro or Mini kits according to cell number. Each cell subset was processed separately to prevent cross-contamination, with patient and healthy donor samples processed together. Using the immunoSEQ multiplex PCR, TCRB sequences were amplified from cDNA into 87-bp fragments spanning the CDR3 region. Amplicons were sequenced on the Illumina HiSeq platform. The published analysis was carried out like this. Synthetic template baselines were used to correct PCR bias computationally, reads within Hamming distance 2 were collapsed together, and singletons that could not be merged were discarded. Reads were aligned against IMGT so that V, D and J genes, CDR3 length and insertions or deletions at six rearrangement sites could be assigned. Within each subset, clonotype counts were normalized to sorted cell number, after which true diversity and Gini coefficients were computed with the tcR R package. The overlap coefficient, calculated on TCRB nucleotide sequences, was used to quantify repertoire sharing. Out-of-frame TCRB sequences from naive cells were analyzed as a proxy for the pre-selection repertoire. Imported from immuneACCESS, the table was reduced by TCRdb to in-frame sequences with V and J called. These copies leave out some clones; in studies compared against another copy, an unresolved V gene accounts for under half, and the cause of the remainder is not known. D and trimming were read from the DNA, whereas the V and J calls and clone size are those reported in that table. This sample lists fewer than 350,000 clones; 20% were detected once. The top ten hold roughly 0.045% of the sample.

Each donor gave one peripheral blood draw, roughly 120 mL on average, collected into heparinised tubes. A BD FACSAria II was used to sort naive, central memory, regulatory and stem cell-like memory CD4+ T cells with a panel that included CD45RO, CCR7, CD25, CD127, CD95 and CD27. All sorted populations exceeded 95% purity. PBMCs were isolated immediately by Lymphoprep density gradient centrifugation and stained directly without culture. To minimize batch effects, samples were stained and sorted in pairs, one healthy donor with one patient per experiment. Counted from cysteine to phenylalanine, this CDR3 has 14 amino acids. Only the CDR3 region is kept as DNA, spanning 42 bases read in frame from base 1. From a lookup of the germline V gene, CDR1 and CDR2 are MGHDK and SYGVNS. Trimming leaves V shorter by 6 bases and J shorter by 8 bases, with the junction holding 10 bases beyond the gene matches.

The clonotype was recovered from a woman between 18 and 29 years old in good health. The sample consisted of naive CD4+ T cells from blood. What this sample's cell subset or site label stands for: true naive CD4+ T cells. Rearrangement joined TRBV25-1 to TRBJ2-1, with TRBD2 matching 7 junction bases. The encoded CDR3 is CASRVAGVNDEQFF. The DNA sequence is as follows: TGTGCCAGCAGGGTGGCGGGAGTAAATGATGAGCAGTTCTTC.